The 25 T cell receptor beta chains given below trace back to one sample, sequenced in a study of T cells in Graves' hyperthyroidism and ophthalmopathy. TCR beta CDR3 sequences were amplified from RNA transcripts. RT-PCR in the first round (using the HTBI primer set) targeted the TCR CDR3. Each CDR3 protein is one row after TCRdb ran MiXCR on the multiplex PCR reads. The sample lists hundreds of thousands of distinct CDR3 sequences; about 14% were seen once. What was sequenced was blood. Every receptor here comes from a woman younger than 45 with Graves' hyperthyroidism that later progressed to Graves' ophthalmopathy.

This clonotype was observed many times. V gene TRBV7-2 combines with J gene TRBJ2-5, with a tentative D call TRBD1 (5 bases). V dropped 2 bases and J dropped 4 bases, with 20 bases sitting between them. The CDR3 sequence is 17 residues long. In germline, CDR1 is SGHTA, CDR2 FQGNSA. CDR3 in amino acids: CASSLKVTTGWRETQYF. The DNA for the CDR3 is TGTGCCAGCAGCTTAAAAGTGACAACAGGATGGCGAGAGACCCAGTACTTC.

This clonotype showed up just a few times. This sequence joins TRBV18 and TRBJ2-1, with 11 nucleotides matching TRBD2. The germline gives CDR1 KGHSH, CDR2 LQKENI. V lost 3 bases, J lost 9 bases, and 7 bases stayed unmatched. The length of the CDR3 is 15 residues. The CDR3 coding sequence is TGTGCCAGCTCACCTGAACTAGCGGGAGAAGGTGAGCAGTTCTTC. It encodes CASSPELAGEGEQFF.

The chain carries TRBV30 and TRBJ2-7; D perhaps matches TRBD1 (5 bases). The CDR3 contains 13 residues. In germline, CDR1 is GTSNPN, CDR2 SVGIG (reference sequence). V shed 2 bases and J shed 2 bases, with 10 bases lying between them. The CDR3, as DNA: TGTGCCTGGAGTACCCTACAGGCCTACGAGCAGTACTTC. Its translation is CAWSTLQAYEQYF.

A few counts support this clonotype. The junction differs from germline at one of its ends, possibly a read error. CDR3 nucleotide sequence: TGTGCCAGCAGCGTGGGGTACCAAGAGACCCGGTACTTC. Translating it yields CASSVGYQETRYF. The V call is TRBV9, the J call TRBJ2-5; D call uncertain. CDR1 and CDR2 (germline): SGDLS, YYNGEE. The CDR3 runs 13 residues.

V gene TRBV27 combines with J gene TRBJ1-5; 7 positions agree with TRBD1. With V trimmed by 11 bases and J by 6 bases, 7 bases remained unmatched. Germline V lookup: CDR1 MNHEY, CDR2 SMNVEV (reference sequence). The CDR3 is made up of 12 amino acids. CDR3 region: CACGQAGQPQHF. CDR3 bases: TGTGCCTGCGGACAGGCGGGTCAGCCCCAGCATTTT.

This clonotype was found many times. The gene calls are TRBV28 and TRBJ1-2, with TRBD1 identical over 7 bases. Germline CDR1 and CDR2: MDHEN and SYDVKM. The CDR3 extends over 15 amino acids. With V trimmed by 4 bases and J by 3 bases, 8 bases remained unmatched. The CDR3 loop is CASSSSGTVDYGYTF. CDR3 sequence (DNA): TGTGCCAGCAGTTCTTCCGGGACAGTGGACTATGGCTACACCTTC.

The chain employs TRBV19 and TRBJ2-1; TRBD2 might be the D (5 bases). The CDR3 extends over 15 amino acids. The germline gives CDR1 LNHDA, CDR2 SQIVND (reference sequence). V lost 1 base and J lost 3, with 10 bases in between. The CDR3 sequence is CASSIGAGHYNEQFF. CDR3 DNA: TGTGCCAGTAGTATAGGGGCGGGCCACTACAATGAGCAGTTCTTC.

This clonotype was recorded at least ten times. The CDR3 region has the DNA TGTGCCAGCAGTTATGGGACAGGGGAAGAAAAACTGTTTTTT. It specifies CASSYGTGEEKLFF. The chain couples TRBV12-3 or TRBV12-4 to TRBJ1-4, with TRBD1 identical over 10 bases. The CDR3 sequence is 14 residues long. J lost 8 bases, V lost 4 bases, and 4 bases had no gene match.

The chain combines TRBV28 with TRBJ2-7; D call uncertain. This CDR3 has 14 amino acids. The germline CDR1 and CDR2 sequences are MDHEN and SYDVKM. Trimming took 5 bases from V and 1 from J, leaving 12 bases between them. CDR3 sequence (DNA): TGTGCCAGCAGTCTGGGAAGCAGGTCCTACGAGCAGTACTTC. Translating gives CASSLGSRSYEQYF.

This clonotype was found many times. The rearrangement uses TRBV19 and TRBJ1-1, with a tentative D call TRBD1 (6 bases). This CDR3 region has 16 residues. Looked up from germline, CDR1 is LNHDA and CDR2 is SQIVND (reference sequence). V lost 5 bases, J lost 5 bases, and 21 bases lay in between. CDR3 region: CASSSARQGRETEAFF. DNA for the CDR3: TGTGCCAGTAGTTCAGCCCGCCAGGGGAGGGAAACTGAAGCTTTCTTT.

The chain combines TRBV15 with TRBJ1-2; D unclear. This CDR3 comprises 12 residues. The V gene lost 8 bases and the J gene lost 8 bases, with 15 bases spanning the gap. The germline V gene has CDR1 LNHNV and CDR2 YYDKDF (reference sequence). CDR3 coding DNA: TGTGCCACCGGGAGCGCGTTGGGGGGCTACACCTTC. Translating gives CATGSALGGYTF. Drawing the rest from reference TRBV15 and TRBJ1-2, the complete variable domain is DAMVIQNPRYQVTQFGKPVTLSCSQTLNHNVMYWYQQKSSQAPKLLFHYYDKDFNNEADTPDNFQSRRPNTSFCFLDIRSPGLGDTAMYLCATGSALGGYTFGSGTRLTVV.

This clonotype was observed a few times. The chain employs TRBV3-1 and TRBJ2-3; 9 bases agree with TRBD1. This CDR3 is built from 16 residues. In germline, CDR1 is LGHDT, CDR2 YNNKEL (reference sequence). Trimming cost V 4 bases and J 9 bases; bases outside gene matches: 14. The CDR3 nucleotides read TGTGCCAGCAGCCCCCAATTATCCCCGGGACAGGGCACGCAGTATTTT. It is translated as CASSPQLSPGQGTQYF.

This clonotype was seen a few times. The CDR3 spells CASSETSGRNEQFF. The CDR3, as DNA: TGCGCCAGCAGCGAGACTAGCGGGAGAAATGAGCAGTTCTTC. This chain uses TRBV5-1 with TRBJ2-1, with 12 bases lining up with TRBD2. Germline CDR1 and CDR2: SGHRS and YFSETQ. V lost 4 bases to trimming and J lost 7 bases; unmatched junction nucleotides: 3. The CDR3 spans 14 residues.

This clonotype was seen many times. The chain has TRBV18 and TRBJ1-4; D is possibly TRBD1 (6 bases). Trimming removed 4 bases at V and 0 bases at J, with 12 bases between. Per the germline V gene, CDR1 is KGHSH and CDR2 is LQKENI. The CDR3 spans 16 residues. In nucleotides, the CDR3 is TGTGCCAGCTCACAATCCCCAGGGGCAACTAATGAAAAACTGTTTTTT. This gives the protein CASSQSPGATNEKLFF.

Concerning this clonotype: A much larger clone sits a single nucleotide away, making a read error possible. The chain links TRBV6-1 to TRBJ2-5, with D possibly matching TRBD2 (5 bases). The germline V gene has CDR1 MNHNS and CDR2 SASEGT. V lost 5 bases and J 5 bases, leaving 15 bases between the germline ends. The CDR3 runs to 14 residues. In nucleotides, the CDR3 is TGTGCCAGCAGTCAGGCCCTGCCGGGGGAGACCCAGTACTTC. The encoded protein is CASSQALPGETQYF.

This clonotype has at least ten counts. The chain has TRBV7-2 and TRBJ2-1; TRBD2 is a possible D gene (5 bases). The CDR3 runs 15 residues. V lost 3 bases to trimming and J lost 5 bases, with 14 bases between them. The germline gives CDR1 SGHTA, CDR2 FQGNSA. The CDR3, as DNA: TGTGCCAGCAGCTTGAGCGAAGCGGTCCACAATGAGCAGTTCTTC. Encoded protein: CASSLSEAVHNEQFF.

This clonotype was seen repeatedly, ten times or more. In DNA form, the CDR3 reads TGTGCCAGCAAACTCGGGGCGACTCTAAACTATGGCTACACCTTC. Its translation is CASKLGATLNYGYTF. The gene calls are TRBV19 and TRBJ1-2; D may be TRBD1 (5 bases). The CDR3 runs 15 residues. V was shortened by 9 bases and J by 2 bases, with 19 bases between the two germline ends. The V gene's germline CDR1 is LNHDA and CDR2 SQIVND (reference sequence).

A word on this clonotype: A much larger clone differs from this one at a single base, so this may be a read error. The chain couples TRBV20-1 to TRBJ1-2; no clear D. From germline, CDR1 is DFQATT and CDR2 SNEGSKA (reference sequence). The V end lost 3 bases, the J end lost 7 bases, and 15 bases lay between the germline ends. The CDR3 sequence is 13 residues long. The DNA for the CDR3 is TGCAGTGCTAGGCACAGCATATCAATTGGCTACACCTTC. Amino acid sequence: CSARHSISIGYTF.

The sample holds many counts of this clonotype. The genes are TRBV28 and TRBJ2-7, with TRBD2 as a possible D gene (5 bases). Germline V gene lookup returns CDR1 MDHEN and CDR2 SYDVKM. This CDR3 has 13 residues. V was shortened by 6 bases and J by 1 base, with 10 bases between the two germline ends. The CDR3 DNA reads as TGTGCCAGCAGGTTGGGCGGGTCCTACGAGCAGTACTTC. It yields the protein CASRLGGSYEQYF.

Only a few counts were recorded for this clonotype. The J gene is TRBJ2-3, the V gene TRBV6-5; 8 bases fit TRBD2. The CDR3 totals 17 residues. V was pared by 0 bases and J by 2 bases, with 7 bases of the junction left unmatched. Germline-derived CDR1 and CDR2 are MNHEY and SVGAGI. The CDR3 DNA reads TGTGCCAGCAGTTACTCGGCGGGAGGACCGACCACAGATACGCAGTATTTT. Its translation is CASSYSAGGPTTDTQYF.

This clonotype was seen ten or more times. The chain has TRBV12-3 or TRBV12-4 and TRBJ1-4; D is possibly TRBD1 (6 bases). Trimming cost V 1 base and J 0 bases, with 12 bases left between them. The CDR3 totals 17 residues. The CDR3 DNA is TGTGCCAGCAGTTTAGGCCAGGGGATATCAACTAATGAAAAACTGTTTTTT. Its translation: CASSLGQGISTNEKLFF.

This clonotype was detected many times. In nucleotides, the CDR3 is TGTGCCAGCGGTCCGGGATTTAGGAATCAGCCCCAGCATTTT. This codes for CASGPGFRNQPQHF. The chain employs TRBV12-3 or TRBV12-4 and TRBJ1-5; D is unresolved. This CDR3 has 14 residues. Trimming cost V 8 bases and J 4 bases, with 15 bases left between them.

The genes are TRBV3-1 and TRBJ2-2; a possible D gene is TRBD2 (7 bases). Trimming left V 5 bases short and J 6 bases short, with 13 bases between. The CDR3 sequence is 14 residues long. CDR1 LGHDT and CDR2 YNNKEL come from the germline V gene (reference sequence). The DNA for the CDR3 is TGTGCCAGCAGCACGAGGGAGGGGGCCGGGGAGCTGTTTTTT. Its protein product is CASSTREGAGELFF.

In this sample, this clonotype turned up many times. This sequence joins TRBV5-1 and TRBJ2-7; perhaps TRBD1 as D (7 bases). CDR1 is SGHRS and CDR2 is YFSETQ in the germline V gene. The CDR3 is 17 amino acids. V was shortened by 2 bases and J by 3 bases, with 21 bases between the two germline ends. The DNA for the CDR3 is TGCGCCAGCAGCTTTCTCGTGGACAGGCCCGGGGGCTACGAGCAGTACTTC. The encoded protein is CASSFLVDRPGGYEQYF. Drawing the rest from reference TRBV5-1 and TRBJ2-7, the complete variable domain is KAGVTQTPRYLIKTRGQQVTLSCSPISGHRSVSWYQQTPGQGLQFLFEYFSETQRNKGNFPGRFSGRQFSNSRSEMNVSTLELGDSALYLCASSFLVDRPGGYEQYFGPGTRLTVT.

This clonotype was recorded at least ten times. This chain joins TRBV30 and TRBJ2-5; D gene unclear. V was shortened by 0 bases and J by 5 bases, with 13 bases between the two germline ends. The CDR3 totals 14 residues. Germline assignment: CDR1 GTSNPN and CDR2 SVGIG (reference sequence). CDR3 in amino acids: CAWSVRGSGETQYF. Here the CDR3 DNA reads TGTGCCTGGAGTGTACGTGGGTCTGGGGAGACCCAGTACTTC.